This T cell receptor (beta chain) was recorded in a study of T-cell reconstitution after alpha-beta-depleted transplantation in children. Library preparation (for TCRbeta) was performed with unique molecular identifiers. TCRdb fed the PCR reads into MiXCR, producing one record per CDR3 protein. The table has 350,000 to 450,000 distinct CDR3 sequences, 13% seen once; the top ten hold 4.3%. The CDR3 consists of 14 residues. Germline assignment: CDR1 ENHRY and CDR2 SYGVKD. Unmatched junction bases numbered 2, after V lost 6 bases and J lost 3 bases. This clonotype appeared many times. Specimen: PBMCs, collected from the stem cell graft. The V and J genes are TRBV10-3 and TRBJ2-2, with 9 positions matching TRBD1. The clonotype comes from a human donor who donated a stem cell graft to a child with Fanconi anemia. CDR3 amino acids: CAISRDRDTGELFF. Here the CDR3 DNA reads TGTGCCATCAGCCGGGACAGGGACACCGGGGAGCTGTTTTTT.